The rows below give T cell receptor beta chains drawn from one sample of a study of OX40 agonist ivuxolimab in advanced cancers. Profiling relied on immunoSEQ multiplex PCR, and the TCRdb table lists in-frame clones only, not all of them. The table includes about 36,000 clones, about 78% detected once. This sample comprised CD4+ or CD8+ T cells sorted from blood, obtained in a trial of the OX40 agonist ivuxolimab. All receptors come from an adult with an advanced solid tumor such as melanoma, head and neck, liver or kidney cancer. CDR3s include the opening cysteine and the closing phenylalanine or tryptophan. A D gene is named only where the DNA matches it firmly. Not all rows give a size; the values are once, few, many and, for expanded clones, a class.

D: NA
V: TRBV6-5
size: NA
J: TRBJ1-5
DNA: TGTGCCAGCAGTTACTCGGCGGGTAATCAGCCCCAGCATTTT
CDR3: CASSYSAGNQPQHF

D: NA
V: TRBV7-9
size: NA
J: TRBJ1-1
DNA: TGTGCCAGCAGCTTAGCCACCAGGGCGAACACTGAAGCTTTCTTT
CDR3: CASSLATRANTEAFF

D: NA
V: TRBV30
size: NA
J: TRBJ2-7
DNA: TGTGCCTGGACAGACAGGAGCTCCTACGAGCAGTACTTC
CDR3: CAWTDRSSYEQYF

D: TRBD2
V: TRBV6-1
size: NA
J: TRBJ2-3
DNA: TGTGCCAGCAGTGGCACTAGCGGGGGAATAGATACGCAGTATTTT
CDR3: CASSGTSGGIDTQYF

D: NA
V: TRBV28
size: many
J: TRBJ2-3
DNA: TGTGCCAGCAGTTTATTGGCTGAAATCACAGATACGCAGTATTTT
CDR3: CASSLLAEITDTQYF

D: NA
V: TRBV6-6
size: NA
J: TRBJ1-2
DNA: TGTGCCAGCAGTTACTCAGGCTACTATGGCTACACCTTC
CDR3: CASSYSGYYGYTF

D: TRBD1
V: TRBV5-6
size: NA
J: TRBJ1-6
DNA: TGTGCCAGCAGCTTCGGGACAGGGGGAAATTCACCCCTCCACTTT
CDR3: CASSFGTGGNSPLHF

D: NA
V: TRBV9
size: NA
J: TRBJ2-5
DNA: TGTGCCAGCAGCGTAGAAGGCGGGGTTACTGAAGAGACCCAGTACTTC
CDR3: CASSVEGGVTEETQYF

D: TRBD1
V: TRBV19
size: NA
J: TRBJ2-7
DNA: TGTGCCAGTAGAGTGTCCGGGACAGGGGCCTACGAGCAGTACTTC
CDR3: CASRVSGTGAYEQYF

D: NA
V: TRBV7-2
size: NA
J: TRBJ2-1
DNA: TGTGCCAGCAGCTTAAAATTTGGGACGCTGGGGGTCTTC
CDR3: CASSLKFGTLGVF

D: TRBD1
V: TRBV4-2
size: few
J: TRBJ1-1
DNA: TGTGCCAGCAGCCAAGCACGGACAGGAGGGACTGAAGCTTTCTTT
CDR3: CASSQARTGGTEAFF

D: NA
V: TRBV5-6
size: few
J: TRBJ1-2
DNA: TGTGCCAGCAGCTTGTGGGGACTCAACCAAGAGGGCTACACCTTC
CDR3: CASSLWGLNQEGYTF

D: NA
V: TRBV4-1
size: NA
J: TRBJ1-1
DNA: TGCGCCAGCAGCCATCAGCAGAGGGTCGACATCACTGAAGCTTTCTTT
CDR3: CASSHQQRVDITEAFF

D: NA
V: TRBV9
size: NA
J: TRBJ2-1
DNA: TGTGCCAGCAGCGGAGGGATCAGTAACGGACCCTACAATGAGCAGTTCTTC
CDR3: CASSGGISNGPYNEQFF

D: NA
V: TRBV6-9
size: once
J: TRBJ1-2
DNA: TGTGCCAGCAGTTACGGGGGGCAGGGGTTCCTCACCTTC
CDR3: CASSYGGQGFLTF

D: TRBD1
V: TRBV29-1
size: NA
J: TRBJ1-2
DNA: TGCAGCGGGGGAGGACAGGGCCTTTATGGCTACACCTTC
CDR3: CSGGGQGLYGYTF

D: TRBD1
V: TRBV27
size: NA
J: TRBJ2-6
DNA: TGTGCCAGCCTGGACAGGGGCCCCTCTGGGGCCAACGTCCTGACTTTC
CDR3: CASLDRGPSGANVLTF

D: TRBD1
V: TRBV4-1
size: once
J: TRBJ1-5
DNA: TGCGCCAGCAGCCCGGCTGACAGGGATCGCAATCAGCCCCAGCATTTT
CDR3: CASSPADRDRNQPQHF

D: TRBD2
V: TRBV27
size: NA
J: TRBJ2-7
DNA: TGTGCCAGCAGCGAAGGGACTAGCGGGGGCTACGAGCAGTACTTC
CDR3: CASSEGTSGGYEQYF

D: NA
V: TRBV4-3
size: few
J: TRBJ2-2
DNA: TGCGCCAGCAGCCAGGACAGTACGAACACCGGGGAGCTGTTTTTT
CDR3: CASSQDSTNTGELFF

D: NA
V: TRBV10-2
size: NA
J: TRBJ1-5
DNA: TGCGCCAGCAGTTTGGCGGGCCAGGGACAGCCCCAGCATTTT
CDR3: CASSLAGQGQPQHF

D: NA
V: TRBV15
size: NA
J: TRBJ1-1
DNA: TGTGCCACCAGCAGAGTTGGGGGGGAGAACACTGAAGCTTTCTTT
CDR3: CATSRVGGENTEAFF

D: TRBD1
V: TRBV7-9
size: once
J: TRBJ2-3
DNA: TGTGCCAGCAGCTCCATCAGGGGGTCGCCGGATACGCAGTATTTT
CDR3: CASSSIRGSPDTQYF

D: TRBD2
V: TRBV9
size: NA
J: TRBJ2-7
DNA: TGTGCCAGCAGCGTTAACTCTGCGGGAGCCTACGAGCAGTACTTC
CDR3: CASSVNSAGAYEQYF

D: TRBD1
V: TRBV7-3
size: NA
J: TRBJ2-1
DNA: TGTGCCAGCAGCTCTCGGGACAGTAATGAGCAGTTCTTC
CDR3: CASSSRDSNEQFF

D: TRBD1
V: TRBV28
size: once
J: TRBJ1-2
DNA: TGTGCCAGCAGTCTCCTAACAGGGGGTGGCTATGGCTACACCTTC
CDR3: CASSLLTGGGYGYTF

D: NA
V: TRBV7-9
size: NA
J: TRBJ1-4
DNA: TGTGCCAGCAGCTTGTCCAATTCGGGCAGATACAATGAAAAACTGTTTTTT
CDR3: CASSLSNSGRYNEKLFF

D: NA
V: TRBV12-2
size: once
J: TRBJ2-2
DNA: TGTGCAAGGCGCTCAGGGACTAGCGGGGGGGCCGGGGAGCTGTTTTTT
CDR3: CARRSGTSGGAGELFF

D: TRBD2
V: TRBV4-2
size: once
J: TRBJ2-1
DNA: TGTGCCAGCAGCCAAGGTCTAGCGGGGGTTACCGGGTACAATGAGCAGTTCTTC
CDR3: CASSQGLAGVTGYNEQFF

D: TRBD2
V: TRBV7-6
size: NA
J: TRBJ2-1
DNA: TGTGCCAGCAGCCCCGCTAGCGGGAGGTTCAGCTCCTACAATGAGCAGTTCTTC
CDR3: CASSPASGRFSSYNEQFF

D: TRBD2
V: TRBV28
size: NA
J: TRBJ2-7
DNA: TGTGCCAGCAGGCCATACCTGGAACTAGCGGGAGTAGACTACGAGCAGTACTTC
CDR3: CASRPYLELAGVDYEQYF

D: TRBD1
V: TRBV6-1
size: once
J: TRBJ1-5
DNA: TGTGCCAGCAGTGAAGTGGGTTCCCAGGGGGGTCAGCCCCAGCATTTT
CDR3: CASSEVGSQGGQPQHF

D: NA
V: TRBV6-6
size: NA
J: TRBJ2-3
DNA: TGTGCCAGCAGTTACGAGGGCTCCTGGTCAGATACGCAGTATTTT
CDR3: CASSYEGSWSDTQYF

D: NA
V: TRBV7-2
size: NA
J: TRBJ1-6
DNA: TGTGCCAGCACCACGGGACATTCCAATTCACCCCTCCACTTT
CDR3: CASTTGHSNSPLHF

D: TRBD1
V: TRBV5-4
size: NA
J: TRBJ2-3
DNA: TGTGCCAGCAGCTGGGGGACAGGGACTAGCACAGATACGCAGTATTTT
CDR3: CASSWGTGTSTDTQYF

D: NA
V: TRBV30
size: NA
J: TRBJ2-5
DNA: TGTGCCTGGAGTGAAGGAACGTCGGGGTTGGAGACCCAGTACTTC
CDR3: CAWSEGTSGLETQYF

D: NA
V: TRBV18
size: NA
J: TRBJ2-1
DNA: TGTGCCAGCTCACTGTTCGCGGTAGAAAATGAGCAGTTCTTC
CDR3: CASSLFAVENEQFF

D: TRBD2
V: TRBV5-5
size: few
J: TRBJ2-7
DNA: TGTGCCAGCAGCCGAGGGACTAGCGGGAGCACCGAGCAGTACTTC
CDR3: CASSRGTSGSTEQYF

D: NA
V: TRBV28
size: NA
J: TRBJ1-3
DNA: TGTGCCAGCCTTCCCTGGGGGTCTGGAAACACCATATATTTT
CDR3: CASLPWGSGNTIYF

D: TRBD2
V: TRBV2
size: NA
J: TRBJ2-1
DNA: TGTGCCAGCAGTGGACTAGCGGGGGCTTACAATGAGCAGTTCTTC
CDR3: CASSGLAGAYNEQFF

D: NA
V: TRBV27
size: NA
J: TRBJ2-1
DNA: TGTGCCAGCAGTTTATTCAGGGCCTACAATGAGCAGTTCTTC
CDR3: CASSLFRAYNEQFF

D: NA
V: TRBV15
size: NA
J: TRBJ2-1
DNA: TGTGCCACCAGCAGAGGTACCCAAGAGCAGTTCTTC
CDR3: CATSRGTQEQFF